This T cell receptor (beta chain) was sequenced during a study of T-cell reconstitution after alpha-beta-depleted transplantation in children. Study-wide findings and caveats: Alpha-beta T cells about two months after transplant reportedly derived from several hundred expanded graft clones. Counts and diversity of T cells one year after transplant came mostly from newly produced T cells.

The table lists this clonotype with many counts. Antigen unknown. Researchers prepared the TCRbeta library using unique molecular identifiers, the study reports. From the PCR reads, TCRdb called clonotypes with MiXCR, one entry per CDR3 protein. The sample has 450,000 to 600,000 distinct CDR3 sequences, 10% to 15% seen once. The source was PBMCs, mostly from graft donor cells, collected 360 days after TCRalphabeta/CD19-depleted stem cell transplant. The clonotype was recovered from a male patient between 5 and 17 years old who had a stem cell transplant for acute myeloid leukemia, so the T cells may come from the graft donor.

This CDR3 reads CASSMEGAANQPQHF. DNA of the CDR3: TGTGCCAGTAGTATGGAGGGGGCCGCCAATCAGCCCCAGCATTTT. The gene calls are TRBV19 and TRBJ1-5; TRBD1 matches at 7 bases. Germline-derived CDR1 and CDR2 are LNHDA and SQIVND (reference sequence). The CDR3 totals 15 residues. The V and J ends lost 3 bases and 3 bases, in that order; junction bases with no gene match: 5.